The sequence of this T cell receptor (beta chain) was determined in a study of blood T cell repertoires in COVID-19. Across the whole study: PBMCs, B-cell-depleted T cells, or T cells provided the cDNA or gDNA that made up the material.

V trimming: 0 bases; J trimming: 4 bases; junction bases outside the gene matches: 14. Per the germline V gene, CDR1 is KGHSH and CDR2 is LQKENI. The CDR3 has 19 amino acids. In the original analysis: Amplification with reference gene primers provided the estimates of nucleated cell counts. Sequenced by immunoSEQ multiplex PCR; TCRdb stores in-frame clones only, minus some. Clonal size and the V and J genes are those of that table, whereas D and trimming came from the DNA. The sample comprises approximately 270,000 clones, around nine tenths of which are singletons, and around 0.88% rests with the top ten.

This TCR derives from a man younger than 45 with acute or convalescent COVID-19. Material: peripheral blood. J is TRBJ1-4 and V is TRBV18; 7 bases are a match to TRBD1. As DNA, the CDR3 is TGTGCCAGCTCACCACCGGGAGACAGGGTCAGCAAGGGTAATGAAAAACTGTTTTTT. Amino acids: CASSPPGDRVSKGNEKLFF.